What follows are 30 T cell receptor beta chains derived from one specimen sequenced in a study of T cell changes during pregnancy in multiple sclerosis. The protocol was immunoSEQ multiplex PCR, while the TCRdb copy is restricted to in-frame clones and leaves out a portion. This table has some 70,000 clones, 80% to 95% appearing once. The sample was CD8+ T cells from peripheral blood mononuclear cells, taken in the third trimester of pregnancy. The receptors derive from a female donor in good health, enrolled as a control in a pregnancy study.

V gene TRBV29-1 combines with J gene TRBJ2-1; 8 positions match TRBD1. The CDR3 totals 14 residues. Germline loops: CDR1 SQVTM, CDR2 ANQGSEA. The J segment lost 5 bases and the V segment lost 3 bases, leaving 6 bases of the junction unmatched. The CDR3 DNA follows: TGCAGCGTTGAGGGGCAGGGGGCTAACAATGAGCAGTTCTTC. Encoded protein: CSVEGQGANNEQFF.

V gene TRBV27 combines with J gene TRBJ2-1, with TRBD2 matching 7 bases. This CDR3 comprises 14 residues. J lost 8 bases, V lost 5 bases, and 9 bases had no gene match. Germline V gives CDR1 MNHEY, CDR2 SMNVEV (reference sequence). In DNA, the CDR3 is TGTGCCAGCAGTCCCGTTGAGCGGGGCGATGAGCAGTTCTTC. This sequence encodes CASSPVERGDEQFF.

The rearrangement joins TRBV30 to TRBJ2-4; the match to TRBD2 covers 11 bases. Per the germline V gene, CDR1 is GTSNPN and CDR2 is SVGIG (reference sequence). The CDR3 contains 16 residues. With 3 bases clipped from V and 0 bases from J, the junction kept 4 bases outside the gene matches. The CDR3 region is CAWSQGLAVAKNIQYF. The DNA of the CDR3 is TGTGCCTGGAGCCAGGGACTAGCGGTAGCCAAAAACATTCAGTACTTC.

This clone was detected only once. The rearrangement uses TRBV27 and TRBJ2-7; 7 nucleotides line up with TRBD1. Germline assignment: CDR1 MNHEY and CDR2 SMNVEV (reference sequence). Trimming removed 5 bases from V and 2 bases from J; junction bases left unmatched: 6. The CDR3 totals 14 residues. In DNA, the CDR3 is TGTGCCAGCAGTAAAGGGGGCGAAGCCTACGAGCAGTACTTC. It yields the protein CASSKGGEAYEQYF.

The chain couples TRBV27 to TRBJ2-1; D remains unclear. Deletions cut 1 base from V and 4 bases from J, with 5 bases between. This CDR3 is 13 amino acids long. The germline V gene has CDR1 MNHEY and CDR2 SMNVEV (reference sequence). Written as DNA, the CDR3 is TGTGCCAGCAGTTTATATCCGTACAATGAGCAGTTCTTC. As protein: CASSLYPYNEQFF.

CDR3 in amino acids: CASSPTGYLTDTQYF. CDR3 DNA: TGTGCCAGTAGTCCCACAGGCTACCTCACAGATACGCAGTATTTT. The chain combines TRBV19 with TRBJ2-3; tentative D call: TRBD1 (5 bases). CDR1 is LNHDA, CDR2 SQIVND, per germline (reference sequence). V was clipped by 5 bases and J by 2 bases, with 14 bases between them. The CDR3 has 15 amino acids.

The chain links TRBV2 to TRBJ1-1; possibly TRBD1 for D (6 bases). Germline V gives CDR1 SNHLY, CDR2 FYNNEI. The CDR3 totals 15 residues. V was shortened by 4 bases and J by 6 bases, with 18 bases between the two germline ends. The CDR3 region has the DNA TGTGCCAGCAGTGGCATACAGGGCAGGGGACCTGAAGCTTTCTTT. Its translation: CASSGIQGRGPEAFF.

The chain joins TRBV9 to TRBJ2-7; TRBD2 might be the D (5 bases). This CDR3 spans 15 amino acids. Germline V CDR1 and CDR2: SGDLS, YYNGEE. V lost 0 bases and J 5 bases, leaving 15 bases between the germline ends. CDR3 protein: CASSVEDLRFNEQYF. CDR3 sequence (DNA): TGTGCCAGCAGCGTAGAGGACTTACGGTTCAACGAGCAGTACTTC.

The chain joins TRBV2 to TRBJ2-7, with a tentative D call TRBD1 (5 bases). V shed 2 bases and J shed 4 bases, with 18 bases lying between them. CDR1 and CDR2 from the germline V gene are SNHLY and FYNNEI. This CDR3 region has 16 residues. The CDR3 here is CASSEWFGAGSYEQYF. CDR3 in DNA: TGTGCCAGCAGTGAATGGTTTGGGGCAGGGTCATACGAGCAGTACTTC.

The chain employs TRBV27 and TRBJ2-7; a weak D match, TRBD2 (5 bases). The CDR3 length is 16 residues. Germline loops: CDR1 MNHEY, CDR2 SMNVEV (reference sequence). The germline V and J ends were trimmed by 6 bases and 4 bases, with 22 bases remaining between them. The CDR3: CASSLSGIPSGYEQYF. As DNA, the CDR3 is TGTGCCAGCAGCCTGTCGGGGATTCCTAGTGGATACGAGCAGTACTTC.

J is TRBJ1-1 and V is TRBV4-2; 10 bases fit TRBD1. Looked up from germline, CDR1 is LGHNA and CDR2 is YNFKEQ. Germline trimming cut 1 base from V and 4 bases from J; bases unmatched to any gene: 3. CDR3 length: 15 amino acids. CDR3 nucleotide sequence: TGTGCCAGCAGCCAAGGGACAGGGGGGAGCACTGAAGCTTTCTTT. It codes for CASSQGTGGSTEAFF.

The chain carries TRBV7-9 and TRBJ1-1, with 12 nucleotides matching TRBD1. The ends lost 0 bases at V and 0 bases at J; junction bases unmatched: 5. Per the germline V gene, CDR1 is SEHNR and CDR2 is FQNEAQ (reference sequence). CDR3 length equals 18 residues. DNA of the CDR3: TGTGCCAGCAGCTTAGCACCAGGGACAGGGGGCTTGAACACTGAAGCTTTCTTT. The encoded protein is CASSLAPGTGGLNTEAFF.

This chain uses TRBV2 with TRBJ2-6; 7 nucleotides agree with TRBD2. V lost 10 bases, J lost 0 bases, and 12 bases stayed unmatched. The CDR3 is 17 amino acids. Germline V CDR1 and CDR2: SNHLY, FYNNEI. CDR3 protein: CATRRGGDPSGANVLTF. CDR3 DNA sequence: TGTGCCACCAGGCGTGGGGGGGACCCCTCTGGGGCCAACGTCCTGACTTTC.

The chain joins TRBV28 to TRBJ2-6; TRBD2 might be the D (5 bases). Germline V CDR1 and CDR2: MDHEN, SYDVKM. The CDR3 has 16 amino acids. V was pared by 3 bases and J by 1 base, with 10 bases between. The CDR3 is CASSFGQRSGANVLTF. CDR3 DNA sequence: TGTGCCAGCAGTTTCGGGCAGCGGTCTGGGGCCAACGTCCTGACTTTC.

The V call is TRBV5-1, the J call TRBJ1-1, with D perhaps matching TRBD1 (6 bases). The length of the CDR3 is 13 residues. Germline CDR1 is SGHRS and CDR2 is YFSETQ. The ends were cut back, 0 bases at V and 7 bases at J, with 10 bases in the middle. The CDR3 protein is CASSLDRDDEAFF. The CDR3 DNA follows: TGCGCCAGCAGCTTGGACAGGGATGATGAAGCTTTCTTT.

This sequence joins TRBV30 and TRBJ2-5; 10 bases align to TRBD2. The CDR3 consists of 15 residues. The trim removed 3 bases at V and 2 bases at J, leaving 6 bases unmatched. CDR1 and CDR2 from the germline V gene are GTSNPN and SVGIG (reference sequence). The CDR3 DNA reads TGTGCCTGGAGGCTAGCGGGGGTGGATCAAGAGACCCAGTACTTC. This encodes CAWRLAGVDQETQYF.

This clone was observed once. The chain recombines TRBV25-1 with TRBJ1-1, with D maybe TRBD1 (6 bases). The length of the CDR3 is 14 residues. Between the trimmed V and J ends, which lost 5 bases and 6 bases, there was a span of 16 bases. Per the germline V gene, CDR1 is MGHDK and CDR2 is SYGVNS. The CDR3 bases are TGTGCCAGCAGTTCACCGGGGGGGCCGGCTGAAGCTTTCTTT. It is translated as CASSSPGGPAEAFF. The complete variable domain, with remaining parts taken from reference TRBV25-1 and TRBJ1-1, reads EADIYQTPRYLVIGTGKKITLECSQTMGHDKMYWYQQDPGMELHLIHYSYGVNSTEKGDLSSESTVSRIRTEHFPLTLESARPSHTSQYLCASSSPGGPAEAFFGQGTRLTVV.

The chain links TRBV6-6 to TRBJ2-2, with 8 bases identical to TRBD2. V was pared by 7 bases and J by 4 bases, with 8 bases of the junction left unmatched. The CDR3 contains 15 residues. Germline V gene lookup returns CDR1 MNHNY and CDR2 SVGAGI (reference sequence). The CDR3: CASTSGGASTGELFF. The CDR3 nucleotides are TGTGCCAGCACTTCGGGGGGGGCGAGCACCGGGGAGCTGTTTTTT.

The chain combines TRBV7-3 with TRBJ2-3; 9 positions agree with TRBD2. The J segment lost 6 bases and the V segment lost 4 bases, leaving 17 bases of the junction unmatched. This CDR3 has 18 amino acids. CDR1 and CDR2 (germline): SGHTA, FQGTGA. In DNA, the CDR3 is TGTGCCAGCAGCTCCACCGCGGGGACTAGCATGGTGAGGGATACGCAGTATTTT. Its protein is CASSSTAGTSMVRDTQYF.

V usage is TRBV27 and J usage is TRBJ1-2; D is unclear. There are 15 residues in the CDR3. V lost 8 bases, J lost 2 bases, and 18 bases lay in between. Germline loops: CDR1 MNHEY, CDR2 SMNVEV (reference sequence). This chain's CDR3 is CASGFAPTENYGYTF. The CDR3 DNA sequence: TGTGCCAGCGGGTTCGCACCGACGGAGAACTATGGCTACACCTTC.

This chain links TRBV27 with TRBJ2-4; D perhaps matches TRBD1 (6 bases). In germline, CDR1 is MNHEY, CDR2 SMNVEV (reference sequence). CDR3 length: 16 residues. V was clipped by 4 bases and J by 0 bases, with 13 bases between them. The CDR3 bases are TGTGCCAGCAGTTCACAGGGCGTTTTAGCCAAAAACATTCAGTACTTC. As protein: CASSSQGVLAKNIQYF.

The V gene is TRBV13, the J gene TRBJ1-2; 9 nucleotides match TRBD1. CDR3 length equals 15 residues. V gave up 0 bases and J gave up 6 bases; unmatched junction bases: 5. Germline V gene lookup returns CDR1 PRHDT and CDR2 FYEKMQ (reference sequence). The CDR3 nucleotides are TGTGCCAGCAGCTTAGGAGGACAGGGGATAGATGGCTACACCTTC. This gives the protein CASSLGGQGIDGYTF.

The J gene is TRBJ2-7, the V gene TRBV9, with TRBD2 matching 9 bases. Losses at the gene ends were 4 bases for V and 3 bases for J; bases not matched to a gene: 8. The CDR3 covers 15 residues. From germline, CDR1 is SGDLS and CDR2 YYNGEE. CDR3 region: CASSPSGVASYEQYF. CDR3 nucleotide sequence: TGTGCCAGCAGCCCTAGCGGGGTAGCCAGCTACGAGCAGTACTTC.

The chain employs TRBV7-9 and TRBJ1-5; possibly TRBD1 for D (6 bases). The CDR3 consists of 14 residues. The V and J ends lost 1 base and 7 bases respectively, with 11 bases between them. Germline values: CDR1 SEHNR, CDR2 FQNEAQ (reference sequence). The CDR3 protein is CASSLVGGEQPQHF. The CDR3 coding sequence is TGTGCCAGCAGCTTAGTAGGGGGAGAACAGCCCCAGCATTTT. The variable domain in full, with the rest retrieved from reference TRBV7-9 and TRBJ1-5, is DTGVSQNPRHKITKRGQNVTFRCDPISEHNRLYWYRQTLGQGPEFLTYFQNEAQLEKSRLLSDRFSAERPKGSFSTLEIQRTEQGDSAMYLCASSLVGGEQPQHFGDGTRLSIL.

The chain uses TRBV19 and TRBJ1-5; TRBD1 matches 11 bases. The J segment lost 6 bases and the V segment lost 5 bases, leaving 6 bases of the junction unmatched. CDR3 length: 15 residues. The germline gives CDR1 LNHDA, CDR2 SQIVND (reference sequence). The chain's CDR3 is CASSGTGGWGQPQHF. For the CDR3, the DNA is TGTGCCAGTAGTGGGACAGGGGGTTGGGGTCAGCCCCAGCATTTT.

This clone appeared a single time. J is TRBJ1-4 and V is TRBV27; D is undetermined. The CDR3 runs 14 residues. The ends were cut back, 1 base at V and 7 bases at J, with 10 bases in the middle. Looked up from germline, CDR1 is MNHEY and CDR2 is SMNVEV (reference sequence). This CDR3 is CASSLFGRGEKLFF. Here the CDR3 DNA reads TGTGCCAGCAGTTTATTTGGACGGGGTGAAAAACTGTTTTTT.

The chain is built from TRBV2 and TRBJ1-4, with D possibly being TRBD1 (5 bases). The CDR3 runs to 17 residues. CDR1 SNHLY and CDR2 FYNNEI come from the germline V gene. V gave up 6 bases and J gave up 5 bases, with 22 bases separating them. CDR3 sequence: CASRPDRGGGKNEKLFF. The CDR3 nucleotides are TGTGCCAGCAGGCCGGACCGGGGCGGGGGGAAGAATGAAAAACTGTTTTTT.

In regard to this clone: A junction end diverges from the germline sequence, so it may reflect a read error. The chain uses TRBV18 and TRBJ2-3; 13 nucleotides line up with TRBD2. The CDR3 covers 16 residues. CDR1 is KGHSH, CDR2 LQKENI, per germline. In nucleotides, the CDR3 is TGTGCCAGCTCACCTGCTCGGACTAGCGGGGGCGCCAATACGGATTTT. Its protein product is CASSPARTSGGANTDF.

This chain joins TRBV27 and TRBJ1-2, with 9 nucleotides matching TRBD1. Trimming at V came to 6 bases and at J to 4 bases, leaving 3 bases not matched to a gene. The germline V gene encodes CDR1 MNHEY and CDR2 SMNVEV (reference sequence). This CDR3 has 13 residues. CDR3: CASRGTGIYGYTF. CDR3 coding DNA: TGTGCCAGCAGGGGGACAGGGATCTATGGCTACACCTTC.

CDR3 sequence reads: CASSLDSDRGLVYEQYF. The CDR3 DNA reads as TGTGCCAGCAGCTTAGATTCGGACAGGGGGCTTGTCTACGAGCAGTACTTC. The chain uses TRBV11-3 and TRBJ2-7, with 11 bases that match TRBD1. This CDR3 region has 17 residues. J lost 3 bases, V lost 0 bases, and 7 bases had no gene match. Germline V CDR1 and CDR2: SGHNT, YENEEA.